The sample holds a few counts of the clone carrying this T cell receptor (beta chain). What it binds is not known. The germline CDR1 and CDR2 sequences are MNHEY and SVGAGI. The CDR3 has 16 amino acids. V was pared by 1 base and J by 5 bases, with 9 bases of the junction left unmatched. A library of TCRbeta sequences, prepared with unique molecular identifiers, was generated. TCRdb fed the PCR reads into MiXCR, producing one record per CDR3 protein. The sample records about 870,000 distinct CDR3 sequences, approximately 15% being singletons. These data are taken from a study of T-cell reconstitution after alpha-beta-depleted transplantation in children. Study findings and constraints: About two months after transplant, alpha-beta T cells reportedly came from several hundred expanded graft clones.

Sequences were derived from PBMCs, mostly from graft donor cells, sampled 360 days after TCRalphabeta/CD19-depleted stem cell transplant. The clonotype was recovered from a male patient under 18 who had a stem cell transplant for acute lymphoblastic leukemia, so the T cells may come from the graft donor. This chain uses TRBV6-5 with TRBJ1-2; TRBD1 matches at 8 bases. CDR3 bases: TGTGCCAGCAGTTACTTAACGACAGGGGCTCGGTATGGCTACACCTTC. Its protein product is CASSYLTTGARYGYTF.